Given below is one TCR beta chain in context. V lost 7 bases, J lost 6 bases, and 9 bases stayed unmatched. This CDR3 has 15 amino acids. CDR1 MNHEY and CDR2 SVGAGI come from the germline V gene. The entry originates in a study of control samples from healthy donors and cancer patients. TCRdb keeps only in-frame clones here, not all; method: immunoSEQ multiplex PCR. This table holds 100,000 to 150,000 clones, 92% found once. This clonotype was obtained from an elderly man with head and neck cancer. The chain carries TRBV6-5 and TRBJ2-2, with TRBD2 matching 9 bases. The sequenced sample was PBMCs. Here the CDR3 DNA reads TGTGCCAGCAAGAGGGGACTAGCAAAAGCCGGGGAGCTGTTTTTT. Residues: CASKRGLAKAGELFF.